The rows below give T cell receptor beta chains drawn from one sample of a study of graft-versus-host responses after intestinal transplantation. TCRdb's table, derived via immunoSEQ multiplex PCR, lists solely in-frame clones and lacks some. The sample records thousands of clones, approximately 30% being singletons. This specimen was alloreactive CD4+ T cells from a mixed lymphocyte reaction culture, taken before intestinal transplant. Receptor source: a human patient who received an intestinal transplant. Both conserved end residues are part of each CDR3. The D gene is left open where the match is weak. The listing skips clone size in some rows; elsewhere it reads once, few, many or a size class.

D	V	size	J	DNA	CDR3
NA	TRBV10-3	once	TRBJ1-3	TGTGCCATCAGTGGAGGGGGAACCATATATTTT	CAISGGGTIYF
NA	TRBV7-2	few	TRBJ2-3	TGTGCCAGCCCCCCCCACCCCCGGAGCGGAAGCACAGATACGCAGTATTTT	CASPPHPRSGSTDTQYF
TRBD1	TRBV15	once	TRBJ2-4	TGTGCCACCAGTCAAAAGGGGGCCCCGCTAGCCAAAAACATTCAGTACTTC	CATSQKGAPLAKNIQYF
NA	TRBV11-2	few	TRBJ1-1	TGTGCCAGCACCCCCCGTACGGGGAACACTGAAGCTTTCTTT	CASTPRTGNTEAFF
TRBD2	TRBV28	NA	TRBJ2-5	TGTGCCAGCAGTTTGACTAGCCCAGAGACCCAGTACTTC	CASSLTSPETQYF
TRBD2	TRBV27	NA	TRBJ2-1	TGTGCCAGCAGTTTAGACCCACCGGGACTAGTGAGGGGGGAGCAGTTCTTC	CASSLDPPGLVRGEQFF
TRBD2	TRBV6-5	few	TRBJ2-1	TGTGCCAGCAGTTACCCGGGAGGAGGGGCCAATGAGCAGTTCTTC	CASSYPGGGANEQFF
TRBD2	TRBV5-6	NA	TRBJ2-5	TGTGCCAGCAGCTTCACCGGGAGGGAGACCCAGTACTTC	CASSFTGRETQYF
NA	TRBV6-6	medium-sized	TRBJ2-5	TGTGCCAGCTCAGGGGCCGGGGAGACCCAGTACTTC	CASSGAGETQYF
NA	TRBV27	once	TRBJ2-7	TGTGCCAGCAGTCCCGGACTATCATCCTACGAGCAGTACTTC	CASSPGLSSYEQYF
NA	TRBV6-6	NA	TRBJ1-1	TGTGCCAGCAGTTTCTCCGGGACTCAGAACACTGAAGCTTTCTTT	CASSFSGTQNTEAFF
TRBD2	TRBV27	medium-sized	TRBJ2-1	TGTGCCAGCAGGACTAGCGGGGGCCATGAGCAGTTCTTC	CASRTSGGHEQFF
TRBD1	TRBV4-1	NA	TRBJ2-5	TGTGCCAGCAGCCAGCAACAGGGGGAGACCCAGTACTTC	CASSQQQGETQYF
NA	TRBV7-7	NA	TRBJ2-5	TGTGCTAGCAGCTTAGGAGGGGGGGGTTCGGGAGAGACCCAGTACTTC	CASSLGGGGSGETQYF
NA	TRBV5-1	few	TRBJ2-4	TGCGCCAGCAGCTTGGAATCGGACATTCAGTACTTC	CASSLESDIQYF
TRBD1	TRBV6-1	NA	TRBJ1-6	TGTGCCAGCAAATGGGACAGCTCAACTAATTCAGCCCTCCACTTT	CASKWDSSTNSALHF
NA	TRBV4-2	NA	TRBJ2-2	TGTGCCAGCAGCCCAATCCCCGGGGAGCTGTTTTTT	CASSPIPGELFF
NA	TRBV18	NA	TRBJ1-1	TGTGCCAGCTCACCCATTCGGGGAGGGAGGACTGAAGCTTTCTTT	CASSPIRGGRTEAFF
NA	TRBV28	NA	TRBJ1-1	TGTGCCAGCACCGCCCGGGGGAGCACTGAAGCTTTCTTT	CASTARGSTEAFF
NA	TRBV27	NA	TRBJ2-1	TGTGCCAGCAGTTTTTTAACCCCCCTAGCATACAATGAGCAGTTCTTC	CASSFLTPLAYNEQFF
NA	TRBV2	few	TRBJ2-6	TGTGCCAGCAGTTACCGGAGCTCTGGGGCCAACGTCCTGACTTTC	CASSYRSSGANVLTF
NA	TRBV4-1	medium-sized	TRBJ2-7	TGCGCCAGCAGCCAAGGTTGGACAGTCTCCCAATACGAGCAGTACTTC	CASSQGWTVSQYEQYF
TRBD1	TRBV7-9	NA	TRBJ1-4	TGTGCCAGCAGCACGACAGGGGGAGGTTCTAATGAAAAACTGTTTTTT	CASSTTGGGSNEKLFF